Included here is one TCR beta chain sequence, with context. Its antigen remains unidentified. After removal of 2 bases from V and 2 bases from J, the junction contained 6 bases not matched to a gene. The CDR3 contains 18 residues. CDR1 MNHEY and CDR2 SMNVEV come from the germline V gene (reference sequence). The PCR employed 60 Vbeta primers together with 13 Jbeta primers. Sequencing used immunoSEQ multiplex PCR; TCRdb keeps in-frame clones, though not all of them. The data hold roughly 190,000 clones, with 82% observed a single time. The record originates from a study of cytomegalovirus exposure and HLA in healthy donors. Study-level points and caveats: A missense DCLRE1C variant was associated with V- and J-gene trimming of TCR beta chains in a later analysis, and an independent cohort replicated the association. As a later analysis revealed, the rate of TCR association differed by HLA locus, with DRB1 most and HLA-C fewest. 87-base-pair reads could not separate some V segments, including TRBV6-2 and TRBV6-3.

This rearrangement joins TRBV27 to TRBJ2-5, with TRBD2 identical over 15 bases. Material for sequencing was PBMCs. The clonotype comes from a woman under 30 in good health and CMV-seronegative. This CDR3 reads CASSLEGLAGGWQETQYF. The CDR3 region has the DNA TGTGCCAGCAGTTTAGAGGGACTAGCGGGAGGTTGGCAAGAGACCCAGTACTTC.